These 29 T cell receptor beta chains share one sample of origin, sequenced in a study of blood T cell repertoires in COVID-19. Assay used: immunoSEQ multiplex PCR; TCRdb lists only in-frame clones, some missing. The top ten hold 2.8% of the sample, which has 250,000 or so clones, approximately 90% seen once. Sequences were obtained from PBMCs or T cells enriched from blood (not recorded which). The receptors here all came from a man aged 40-50 years who had been exposed to COVID-19.

The V call is TRBV30, the J call TRBJ1-4, with 7 bases matching TRBD1. The germline CDR1 and CDR2 sequences are GTSNPN and SVGIG (reference sequence). There are 14 residues in the CDR3. Trimming at V came to 3 bases and at J to 8 bases, leaving 9 bases not matched to a gene. The chain's CDR3 is CAWRKQGLREKLFF. In DNA form, the CDR3 reads TGTGCCTGGAGGAAACAGGGGCTAAGAGAAAAACTGTTTTTT.

This clone has just one count. This chain connects TRBV27 to TRBJ2-2; 7 nucleotides match TRBD1. Germline V gives CDR1 MNHEY, CDR2 SMNVEV (reference sequence). Trimming at V came to 6 bases and at J to 6 bases, leaving 10 bases not matched to a gene. The CDR3 extends over 15 amino acids. CDR3 sequence: CASRRQGIEAGELFF. The CDR3 nucleotides read TGTGCCAGCAGGCGACAGGGTATAGAAGCCGGGGAGCTGTTTTTT.

The chain joins TRBV24-1 to TRBJ2-1; 11 nucleotides match TRBD1. Germline loops: CDR1 KGHDR, CDR2 SFDVKD. The ends lost 1 base at V and 6 bases at J; junction bases unmatched: 4. The CDR3 has 16 residues. CDR3 coding DNA: TGTGCCACCAGTGATTTCGGACAGGGGGCTTTCAATGAGCAGTTCTTC. Its protein product is CATSDFGQGAFNEQFF.

The chain is built from TRBV27 and TRBJ1-1; 7 bases agree with TRBD1. In germline, CDR1 is MNHEY, CDR2 SMNVEV (reference sequence). The CDR3 is 12 amino acids. V lost 6 bases and J lost 11; bases outside the gene matches: 9. Written as DNA, the CDR3 is TGTGCCAGCAGCCAAATCACAGGGGAGGCTTTCTTT. Its translation is CASSQITGEAFF.

This clone was seen just once. The chain couples TRBV30 to TRBJ2-3, with D perhaps matching TRBD1 (5 bases). From germline, CDR1 is GTSNPN and CDR2 SVGIG (reference sequence). The CDR3 sequence is 14 residues long. V was pared by 2 bases and J by 2 bases, with 11 bases between. The CDR3 region has the DNA TGTGCCTGGAGTATGGACACCTACACAGATACGCAGTATTTT. Amino acid sequence: CAWSMDTYTDTQYF.

This rearrangement joins TRBV28 to TRBJ2-2, with TRBD1 matching over 12 bases. This CDR3 is 15 amino acids long. V shed 5 bases and J 7 bases; nucleotides not matched to a gene: 5. CDR1 is MDHEN, CDR2 SYDVKM, per germline. The CDR3 DNA reads as TGTGCCAGCAGTCGGGACAGGGGGCGTATCGGGGAGCTGTTTTTT. Protein product: CASSRDRGRIGELFF.

This chain uses TRBV7-3 with TRBJ2-6; D may be TRBD1 (6 bases). The CDR3 is 16 amino acids. Germline loops: CDR1 SGHTA, CDR2 FQGTGA. The V gene lost 5 bases and the J gene lost 4 bases, with 15 bases spanning the gap. CDR3 DNA sequence: TGTGCCAGCAGCGATGCCACAGGGCCCGGGGCCAACGTCCTGACTTTC. This sequence encodes CASSDATGPGANVLTF.

V usage is TRBV7-2 and J usage is TRBJ2-7; D is unresolved. The CDR3 runs 13 residues. Trimming shortened V by 3 bases and J by 2 bases, and 8 bases separated the two germline ends. Germline lookup yields CDR1 SGHTA and CDR2 FQGNSA. CDR3 sequence: CASSFYSTYEQYF. In DNA form, the CDR3 reads TGTGCCAGCAGCTTCTACAGCACCTACGAGCAGTACTTC.

This clone was seen only once. This chain connects TRBV4-3 to TRBJ2-7; 9 bases agree with TRBD1. The J segment lost 5 bases and the V segment lost 1 base, leaving 9 bases of the junction unmatched. Germline values: CDR1 LGHNA, CDR2 YSLEER. This CDR3 comprises 16 residues. CDR3 loop: CASSQAGDRGADEQYF. In nucleotides, the CDR3 is TGCGCCAGCAGCCAAGCTGGAGACAGGGGGGCTGACGAGCAGTACTTC.

V is TRBV4-1 and J is TRBJ2-7, with 9 nucleotides matching TRBD2. Germline V gene data show CDR1 as MGHRA and CDR2 as YSYEKL. The CDR3 is 16 residues long. V lost 4 bases, J lost 0 bases, and 7 bases stayed unmatched. The DNA of the CDR3 is TGCGCCAGCAGCCTTCAACTAGCGGGTGACTCCTACGAGCAGTACTTC. Protein product: CASSLQLAGDSYEQYF.

This sequence joins TRBV5-4 and TRBJ2-7, with a tentative D call TRBD2 (6 bases). The CDR3 totals 12 residues. Germline V gives CDR1 SGHNT, CDR2 YYREEE (reference sequence). The ends were cut back, 3 bases at V and 4 bases at J, with 8 bases in the middle. CDR3 bases: TGTGCCAGCAGCTGGGGGGAATACGAGCAGTACTTC. Its protein product is CASSWGEYEQYF.

This chain links TRBV5-4 with TRBJ1-1, with D maybe TRBD1 (6 bases). Germline CDR1 SGHNT, CDR2 YYREEE (reference sequence). This CDR3 region has 12 residues. V lost 2 bases and J lost 11, with 13 bases in between. This CDR3 reads CASSLGTGLAFF. In DNA, the CDR3 is TGTGCCAGCAGCTTAGGTACAGGGTTGGCTTTCTTT.

The chain couples TRBV9 to TRBJ2-3; 7 nucleotides match TRBD2. J gave up 5 bases and V 0 bases, and 6 bases lay outside the gene matches. This CDR3 contains 15 residues. Germline V gene sequence: CDR1 SGDLS, CDR2 YYNGEE. The CDR3 region is CASSVVGGLVDTQYF. The CDR3 DNA follows: TGTGCCAGCAGCGTAGTGGGAGGGCTAGTAGATACGCAGTATTTT.

This clone was seen just once. V is TRBV24-1 and J is TRBJ1-2; no firm D call. CDR1 and CDR2 from the germline V gene are KGHDR and SFDVKD. This CDR3 contains 12 residues. V was cut by 1 base and J by 6 bases, with 5 bases left in between. For the CDR3, the DNA is TGTGCCACCAGTGATTTCCGTAATGGCTACACCTTC. It is translated as CATSDFRNGYTF.

J is TRBJ1-3 and V is TRBV3-1 (or the pseudogene TRBV3-2); tentative D call: TRBD1 (5 bases). This CDR3 has 14 amino acids. The germline gives CDR1 LGHDT, CDR2 YNNKEL (reference sequence). The germline V and J ends were trimmed by 3 bases and 4 bases, with 10 bases remaining between them. CDR3 in amino acids: CASSHRVRGNTIYF. The CDR3 DNA reads TGTGCCAGCAGCCACAGGGTACGGGGAAACACCATATATTTT.

The sample holds one count of this clone. The V gene is TRBV5-1, the J gene TRBJ1-5; 10 nucleotides align to TRBD1. The CDR3 has 13 residues. After removal of 3 bases from V and 6 bases from J, the junction contained 0 bases not matched to a gene. The V gene's germline CDR1 is SGHRS and CDR2 YFSETQ. CDR3 nucleotide sequence: TGCGCCAGCAGCTGGGACAGGGGTCAGCCCCAGCATTTT. Its protein product is CASSWDRGQPQHF.

The chain employs TRBV15 and TRBJ2-5, with D tentatively TRBD1 (5 bases). The germline CDR1 and CDR2 sequences are LNHNV and YYDKDF (reference sequence). This CDR3 region has 12 residues. Trimming left V 8 bases short and J 0 bases short, with 7 bases between. As DNA, the CDR3 is TGTGCCACCGGACAAAACCAAGAGACCCAGTACTTC. Protein: CATGQNQETQYF.

This clone was observed a handful of times. The DNA for the CDR3 is TGTGCCAGTAGTATTAACGTTCAGGGGGCGGCCTATGGCTACACCTTC. Translated, it gives CASSINVQGAAYGYTF. This chain links TRBV19 with TRBJ1-2; 8 positions agree with TRBD1. The CDR3 is 16 residues long. CDR1 LNHDA and CDR2 SQIVND come from the germline V gene (reference sequence). The V and J ends lost 3 bases and 4 bases, in that order; junction bases with no gene match: 10.

CDR3: CASSRTGTGGEGLFF. In nucleotides, the CDR3 is TGTGCCAGCAGCCGCACCGGGACAGGGGGCGAAGGGCTGTTTTTT. The rearrangement uses TRBV3-1 (or the pseudogene TRBV3-2) and TRBJ1-4, with 12 bases that match TRBD1. The ends lost 4 bases at V and 14 bases at J; junction bases unmatched: 11. Germline values: CDR1 LGHDT, CDR2 YNNKEL (reference sequence). This CDR3 has 15 amino acids.

This chain links TRBV25-1 with TRBJ2-3; TRBD1 matches 8 bases. From germline, CDR1 is MGHDK and CDR2 SYGVNS. The V and J ends lost 10 bases and 5 bases, in that order; junction bases with no gene match: 17. The CDR3 consists of 16 residues. The CDR3 region has the DNA TGTGCCACCGAACCCGTGAGGACAGGGCGTCAAGATACGCAGTATTTT. This sequence encodes CATEPVRTGRQDTQYF. The full variable domain, completed using reference TRBV25-1 and TRBJ2-3, is EADIYQTPRYLVIGTGKKITLECSQTMGHDKMYWYQQDPGMELHLIHYSYGVNSTEKGDLSSESTVSRIRTEHFPLTLESARPSHTSQYLCATEPVRTGRQDTQYFGPGTRLTVL.

This chain joins TRBV11-2 and TRBJ2-2; TRBD1 aligns across 7 bases. CDR3 size: 14 residues. Germline V gene sequence: CDR1 SGHAT, CDR2 FQNNGV. V dropped 1 base and J dropped 7; count of bases not matched to a gene: 3. The CDR3 DNA is TGTGCCAGCAGCTTAGGACAGGGCAGCGGGGAGCTGTTTTTT. Its translation: CASSLGQGSGELFF.

The chain couples TRBV29-1 to TRBJ2-7; D gene ambiguous. Trimming removed 0 bases at V and 0 bases at J, with 6 bases between. Germline values: CDR1 SQVTM, CDR2 ANQGSEA. The CDR3 is 13 residues long. The CDR3 spells CSVEDPVSYEQYF. CDR3 DNA sequence: TGCAGCGTTGAAGACCCAGTCTCCTACGAGCAGTACTTC.

The V and J genes are TRBV6-4 and TRBJ2-2; 8 bases align to TRBD2. This CDR3 comprises 14 residues. Losses at the gene ends were 5 bases for V and 7 bases for J; bases not matched to a gene: 6. The germline V gene has CDR1 MRHNA and CDR2 SNTAGT. The CDR3 loop reads CASSKREQNGELFF. Written as DNA, the CDR3 is TGTGCCAGCAGTAAGCGGGAGCAGAACGGGGAGCTGTTTTTT.

This chain connects TRBV18 to TRBJ1-2; tentative D call: TRBD1 (5 bases). Looked up from germline, CDR1 is KGHSH and CDR2 is LQKENI. This CDR3 has 14 residues. V shed 4 bases and J shed 6 bases, with 15 bases lying between them. The CDR3 region is CASSQSQAQDGYTF. For the CDR3, the DNA is TGTGCCAGCTCACAGTCACAGGCACAGGATGGCTACACCTTC.

The rearrangement joins TRBV19 to TRBJ1-3; 7 bases line up with TRBD1. The CDR3 contains 18 residues. The V segment lost 7 bases and the J segment 0 bases; nucleotides outside the gene matches: 15. Germline CDR1 LNHDA, CDR2 SQIVND (reference sequence). For the CDR3, the DNA is TGTGCCAGTATCCCCCGGTTGGGACAGCTGAACTCTGGAAACACCATATATTTT. Its translation is CASIPRLGQLNSGNTIYF. The full variable domain, rest sourced from reference TRBV19 and TRBJ1-3, is DGGITQSPKYLFRKEGQNVTLSCEQNLNHDAMYWYRQDPGQGLRLIYYSQIVNDFQKGDIAEGYSVSREKKESFPLTVTSAQKNPTAFYLCASIPRLGQLNSGNTIYFGEGSWLTVV.

The V call is TRBV7-7, the J call TRBJ2-2; 7 bases fit TRBD2. The CDR3 is made up of 16 amino acids. Germline assignment: CDR1 SSHAT and CDR2 FNYEAQ (reference sequence). Unmatched junction bases numbered 8, after V lost 1 base and J lost 6 bases. CDR3 coding DNA: TGTGCCAGCAGCTTAGGATGGGAGGGTACCGCCGGGGAGCTGTTTTTT. Translation gives CASSLGWEGTAGELFF. The whole variable domain, remainder taken from reference TRBV7-7 and TRBJ2-2, is GAGVSQSPRYKVTKRGQDVTLRCDPISSHATLYWYQQALGQGPEFLTYFNYEAQPDKSGLPSDRFSAERPEGSISTLTIQRTEQRDSAMYRCASSLGWEGTAGELFFGEGSRLTVL.

CDR3 nucleotide sequence: TGTGCCAGTTTCGACCGGAACAGGGGCTCTGAAGCTTTCTTT. This encodes CASFDRNRGSEAFF. The chain links TRBV6-5 to TRBJ1-1; 7 positions match TRBD1. Per germline, CDR1 MNHEY and CDR2 SVGAGI. V lost 9 bases, J lost 6 bases, and 13 bases stayed unmatched. The CDR3 has 14 amino acids.

This chain joins TRBV7-9 and TRBJ1-4, with 7 bases aligning to TRBD1. The CDR3 length is 13 residues. Germline V CDR1 and CDR2: SEHNR, FQNEAQ (reference sequence). The V segment lost 5 bases and the J segment 7 bases; nucleotides outside the gene matches: 4. CDR3 region: CASSLRDSEKLFF. Written as DNA, the CDR3 is TGTGCCAGCAGCCTCCGGGACAGTGAAAAACTGTTTTTT.

DNA for the CDR3: TGCGCCAGCAGCCAAGTCCGCGGGTTCGGCTACGAGCAGTACTTC. The encoded protein is CASSQVRGFGYEQYF. The chain employs TRBV4-1 and TRBJ2-7; the D gene is possibly TRBD2 (5 bases). Germline-derived CDR1 and CDR2 are MGHRA and YSYEKL. Trimming removed 1 base at V and 3 bases at J, with 13 bases between. The length of the CDR3 is 15 residues.